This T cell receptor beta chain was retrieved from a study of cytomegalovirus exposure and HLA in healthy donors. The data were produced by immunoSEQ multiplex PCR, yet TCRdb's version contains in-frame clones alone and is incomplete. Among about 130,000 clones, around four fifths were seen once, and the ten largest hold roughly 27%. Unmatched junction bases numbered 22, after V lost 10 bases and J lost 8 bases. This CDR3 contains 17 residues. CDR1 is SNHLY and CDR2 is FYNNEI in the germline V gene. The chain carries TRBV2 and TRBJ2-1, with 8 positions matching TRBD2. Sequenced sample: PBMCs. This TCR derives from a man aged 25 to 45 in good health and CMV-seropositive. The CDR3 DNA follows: TGTGCCACTGAGCGGGAGCTAAATCAAAATGGGGTCGATGAGCAGTTCTTC. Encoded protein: CATERELNQNGVDEQFF.